This T cell receptor beta chain was observed in a study of blood T cell repertoires in COVID-19. V lost 3 bases and J 7 bases, leaving 16 bases between the germline ends. The CDR3 has 14 residues. Germline V CDR1 and CDR2: SGHRS, YFSETQ. The data were produced by immunoSEQ multiplex PCR, yet TCRdb's version contains in-frame clones alone and is incomplete. The sample holds about 35,000 clones; approximately 89% are singletons and the top ten take about 40%. This chain joins TRBV5-1 and TRBJ1-1; TRBD1 might be the D (6 bases). Sequenced material: peripheral blood. This receptor was identified in a man aged 60 to 75 with active or convalescent COVID-19. The CDR3 here is CASSSEQGGREAFF. The CDR3 DNA reads as TGCGCCAGCAGCTCAGAACAGGGTGGTCGTGAAGCTTTCTTT.